The T cell receptor beta chain under discussion was sequenced for a study of human T cells and chemical hapten exposure. Study in general: Throughout a study of around six months, patients underwent weekly scalp administration of diphenylcyclopropenone doses.

TCRdb used MiXCR to reprocess the RACE reads, holding one entry per CDR3 protein. The sample lists 300,000 to 450,000 distinct CDR3 sequences, approximately 5.1% occurring once. The time point was: pre-sensitization, week 0. Specified treatment: therapeutic diphenylcyclopropenone sensitization with weekly scalp DPC. Points from the study as a whole: TCRs at high frequency, those above 1 in 1000, did not change with DPC sensitization.

This clonotype was counted ten times or more. Its target is unknown. CDR3 size: 14 residues. Looked up from germline, CDR1 is SEHNR and CDR2 is FQNEAQ (reference sequence). V was pared by 7 bases and J by 5 bases, with 12 bases between. This rearrangement joins TRBV7-9 to TRBJ1-6; D is uncertain. The receptor was derived from a woman aged 45-65 years with alopecia areata. Some clones in this sample may be carry-over from other donors' samples. The sequencing here drew on whole blood, taken in connection with sensitization to the hapten diphenylcyclopropenone (DPC). The CDR3 DNA reads TGTGCCAGCACCGGGCGCGGAGATAATTCACCCCTCCACTTT. Amino acid sequence: CASTGRGDNSPLHF.